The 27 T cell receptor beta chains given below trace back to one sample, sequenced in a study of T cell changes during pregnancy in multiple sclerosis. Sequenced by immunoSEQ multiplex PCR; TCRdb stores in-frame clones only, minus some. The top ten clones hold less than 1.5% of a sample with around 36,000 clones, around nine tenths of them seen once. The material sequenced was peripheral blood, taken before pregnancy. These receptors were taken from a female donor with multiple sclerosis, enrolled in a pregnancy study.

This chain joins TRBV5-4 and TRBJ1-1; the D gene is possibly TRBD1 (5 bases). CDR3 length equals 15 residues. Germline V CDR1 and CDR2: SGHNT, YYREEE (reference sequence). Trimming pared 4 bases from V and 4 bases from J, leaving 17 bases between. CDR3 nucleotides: TGTGCCAGCAGCCCCCCGGGAGGGGTGGGCACTGAAGCTTTCTTT. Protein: CASSPPGGVGTEAFF.

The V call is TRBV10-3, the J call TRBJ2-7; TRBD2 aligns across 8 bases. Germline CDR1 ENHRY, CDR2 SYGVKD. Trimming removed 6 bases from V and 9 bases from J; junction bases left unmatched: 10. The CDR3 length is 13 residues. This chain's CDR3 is CAISEEREFAQYF. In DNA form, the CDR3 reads TGTGCCATCAGCGAGGAGCGGGAGTTCGCGCAGTACTTC.

The CDR3 DNA is TGCAGTGCTACACATAATCAGCCCCAGCATTTT. Translation: CSATHNQPQHF. The chain recombines TRBV20-1 with TRBJ1-5; D gene ambiguous. V lost 4 bases and J 4 bases, leaving 5 bases between the germline ends. In germline, CDR1 is DFQATT, CDR2 SNEGSKA (reference sequence). The CDR3 loop spans 11 amino acids.

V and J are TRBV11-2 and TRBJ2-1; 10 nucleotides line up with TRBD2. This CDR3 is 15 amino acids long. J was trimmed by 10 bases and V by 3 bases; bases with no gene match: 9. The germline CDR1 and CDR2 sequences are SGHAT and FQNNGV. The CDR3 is CASSFWSSGSGEQFF. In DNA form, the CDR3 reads TGTGCCAGCAGCTTCTGGTCTAGCGGGAGTGGAGAGCAGTTCTTC.

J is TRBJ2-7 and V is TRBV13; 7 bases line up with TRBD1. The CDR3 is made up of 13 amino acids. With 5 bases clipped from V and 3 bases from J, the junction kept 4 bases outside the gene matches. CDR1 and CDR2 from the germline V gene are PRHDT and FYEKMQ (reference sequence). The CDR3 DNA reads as TGTGCCAGCAGCCTCCGGGACAGCTACGAGCAGTACTTC. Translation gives CASSLRDSYEQYF.

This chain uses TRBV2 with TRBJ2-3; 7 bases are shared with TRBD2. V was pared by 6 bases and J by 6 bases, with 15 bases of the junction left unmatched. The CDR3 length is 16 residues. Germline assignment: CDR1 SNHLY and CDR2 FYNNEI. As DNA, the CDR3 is TGTGCCAGCAGCGCTAGCTGGACTAGTGGGTTGGATACGCAGTATTTT. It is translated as CASSASWTSGLDTQYF.

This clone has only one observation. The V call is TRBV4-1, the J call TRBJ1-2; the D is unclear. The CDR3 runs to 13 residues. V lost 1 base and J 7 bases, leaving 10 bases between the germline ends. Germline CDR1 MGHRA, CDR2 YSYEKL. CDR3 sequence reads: CASSQGVGSGYTF. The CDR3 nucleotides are TGCGCCAGCAGCCAAGGGGTTGGGAGTGGCTACACCTTC.

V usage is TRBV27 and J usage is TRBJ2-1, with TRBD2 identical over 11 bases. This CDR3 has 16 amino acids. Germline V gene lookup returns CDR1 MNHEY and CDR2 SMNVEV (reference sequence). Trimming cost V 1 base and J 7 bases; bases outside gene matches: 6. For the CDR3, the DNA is TGTGCCAGCAGTTTATTGGATCTAGCGGGAGGAAATGAGCAGTTCTTC. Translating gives CASSLLDLAGGNEQFF.

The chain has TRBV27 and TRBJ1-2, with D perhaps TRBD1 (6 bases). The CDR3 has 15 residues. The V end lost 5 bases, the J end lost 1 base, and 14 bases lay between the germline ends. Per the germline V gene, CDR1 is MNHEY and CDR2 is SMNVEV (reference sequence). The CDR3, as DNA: TGTGCCAGCAGTATTGTTCAGGGGAATAACTATGGCTACACCTTC. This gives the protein CASSIVQGNNYGYTF.

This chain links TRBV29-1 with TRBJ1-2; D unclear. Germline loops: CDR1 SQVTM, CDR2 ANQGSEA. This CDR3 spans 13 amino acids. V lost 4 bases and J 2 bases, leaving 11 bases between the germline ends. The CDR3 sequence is CSVVGVGNYGYTF. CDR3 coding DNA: TGCAGCGTTGTCGGGGTTGGGAACTATGGCTACACCTTC.

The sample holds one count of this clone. This CDR3 is CASSPGTGSTDTQYF. The CDR3 DNA is TGCGCCAGCAGCCCCGGGACAGGGAGCACAGATACGCAGTATTTT. The chain employs TRBV5-1 and TRBJ2-3; 9 bases map to TRBD1. CDR1 is SGHRS and CDR2 is YFSETQ in the germline V gene. This CDR3 comprises 15 residues. V lost 4 bases to trimming and J lost 0 bases; unmatched junction nucleotides: 3.

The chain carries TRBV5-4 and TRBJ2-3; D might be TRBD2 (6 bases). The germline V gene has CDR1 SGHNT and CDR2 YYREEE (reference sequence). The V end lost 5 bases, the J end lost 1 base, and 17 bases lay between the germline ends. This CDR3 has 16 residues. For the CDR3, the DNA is TGTGCCAGCAGGCCCACTAGCACTAGGGGCACAGATACGCAGTATTTT. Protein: CASRPTSTRGTDTQYF.

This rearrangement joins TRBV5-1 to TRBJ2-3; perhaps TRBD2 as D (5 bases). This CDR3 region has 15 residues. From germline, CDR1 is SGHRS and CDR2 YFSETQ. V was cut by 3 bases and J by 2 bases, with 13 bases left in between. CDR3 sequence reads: CASSSAGLYTDTQYF. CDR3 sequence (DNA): TGCGCCAGCAGCTCCGCCGGACTCTACACAGATACGCAGTATTTT.

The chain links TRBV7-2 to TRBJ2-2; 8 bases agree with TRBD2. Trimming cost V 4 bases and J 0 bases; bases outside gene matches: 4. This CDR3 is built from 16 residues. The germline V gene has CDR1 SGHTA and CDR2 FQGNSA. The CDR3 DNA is TGTGCCAGCAGCTCCCTAGCGGGCGCGAACACCGGGGAGCTGTTTTTT. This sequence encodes CASSSLAGANTGELFF.

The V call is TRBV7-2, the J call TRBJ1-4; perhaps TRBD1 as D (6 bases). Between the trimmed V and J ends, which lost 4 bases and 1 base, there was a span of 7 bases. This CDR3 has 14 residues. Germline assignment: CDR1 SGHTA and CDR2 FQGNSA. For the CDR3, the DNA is TGTGCCAGCAGCTCGACAGGAACTAATGAAAAACTGTTTTTT. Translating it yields CASSSTGTNEKLFF.

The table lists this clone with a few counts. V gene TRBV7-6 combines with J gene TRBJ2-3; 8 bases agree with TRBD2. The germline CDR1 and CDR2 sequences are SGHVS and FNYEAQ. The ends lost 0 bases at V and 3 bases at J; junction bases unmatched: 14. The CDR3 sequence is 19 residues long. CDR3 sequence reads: CASSLAVTSAAKPTDTQYF. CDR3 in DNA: TGTGCCAGCAGCTTAGCCGTGACTAGCGCCGCGAAACCGACAGATACGCAGTATTTT.

In nucleotides, the CDR3 is TGTGCAACCGGGGCTAGCGGGATGAGAACAGATACGCAGTATTTT. It encodes CATGASGMRTDTQYF. The gene calls are TRBV6-4 and TRBJ2-3, with 9 bases that match TRBD2. CDR1 is MRHNA, CDR2 SNTAGT, per germline. This CDR3 has 15 amino acids.

CDR3 amino acids: CASSPLTGDTDTQYF. DNA for the CDR3: TGTGCCAGCAGCCCCCTGACAGGGGATACAGATACGCAGTATTTT. The chain combines TRBV4-2 with TRBJ2-3; 8 bases align to TRBD1. J gave up 3 bases and V 4 bases, and 6 bases lay outside the gene matches. The germline CDR1 and CDR2 sequences are LGHNA and YNFKEQ. The CDR3 runs to 15 residues.

In DNA form, the CDR3 reads TGTGCCAGCAGACTAAGCGGGATCAGAAGGAATGAGCAGTTCTTC. It is translated as CASRLSGIRRNEQFF. V and J are TRBV11-2 and TRBJ2-1, with 7 bases identical to TRBD2. V dropped 6 bases and J dropped 7; count of bases not matched to a gene: 12. In germline, CDR1 is SGHAT, CDR2 FQNNGV. This CDR3 is 15 amino acids long.

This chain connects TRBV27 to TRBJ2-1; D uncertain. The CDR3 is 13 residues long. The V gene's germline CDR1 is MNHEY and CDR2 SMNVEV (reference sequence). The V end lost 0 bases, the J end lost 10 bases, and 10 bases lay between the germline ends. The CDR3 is CASSLSPPVEQFF. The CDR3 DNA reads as TGTGCCAGCAGTTTATCCCCCCCGGTCGAGCAGTTCTTC.

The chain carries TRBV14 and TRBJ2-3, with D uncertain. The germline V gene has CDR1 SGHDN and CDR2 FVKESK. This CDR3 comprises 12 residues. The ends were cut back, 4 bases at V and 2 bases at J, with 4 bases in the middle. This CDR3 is CASSLHTDTQYF. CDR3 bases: TGTGCCAGCAGCCTTCACACAGATACGCAGTATTTT.

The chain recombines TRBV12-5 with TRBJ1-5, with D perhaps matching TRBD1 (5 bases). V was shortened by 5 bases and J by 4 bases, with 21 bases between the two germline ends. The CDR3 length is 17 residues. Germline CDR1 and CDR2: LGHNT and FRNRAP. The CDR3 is CASGPRFRTIENQPQHF. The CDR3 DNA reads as TGTGCTAGTGGTCCCCGATTCAGGACAATCGAGAATCAGCCCCAGCATTTT.

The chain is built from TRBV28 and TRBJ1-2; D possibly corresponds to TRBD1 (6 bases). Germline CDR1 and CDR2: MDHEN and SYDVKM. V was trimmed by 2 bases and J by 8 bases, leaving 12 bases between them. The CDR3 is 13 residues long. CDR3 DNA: TGTGCCAGCAGTTTAACGGACAGAGGAGGCTACACCTTC. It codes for CASSLTDRGGYTF.

This chain's CDR3 is CASRTSTDTQYF. CDR3 sequence (DNA): TGTGCCAGCAGGACTAGCACAGATACGCAGTATTTT. V and J are TRBV28 and TRBJ2-3, with unresolved D. CDR3 length equals 12 residues. The germline V gene encodes CDR1 MDHEN and CDR2 SYDVKM. The V end was cut by 6 bases, the J end by 0 bases, with 4 bases between.

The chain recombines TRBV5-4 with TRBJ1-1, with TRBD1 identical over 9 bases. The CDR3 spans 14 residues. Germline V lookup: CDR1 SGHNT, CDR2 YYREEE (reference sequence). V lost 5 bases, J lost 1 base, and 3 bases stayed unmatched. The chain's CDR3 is CASSRQGGNTEAFF. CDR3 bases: TGTGCCAGCAGTAGACAGGGGGGGAACACTGAAGCTTTCTTT.

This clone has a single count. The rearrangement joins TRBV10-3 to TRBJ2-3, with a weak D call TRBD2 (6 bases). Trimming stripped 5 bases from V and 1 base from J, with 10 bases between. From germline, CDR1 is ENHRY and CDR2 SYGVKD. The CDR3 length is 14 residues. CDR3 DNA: TGTGCCATCAGTCCACTAGCCGGCACAGATACGCAGTATTTT. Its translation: CAISPLAGTDTQYF.

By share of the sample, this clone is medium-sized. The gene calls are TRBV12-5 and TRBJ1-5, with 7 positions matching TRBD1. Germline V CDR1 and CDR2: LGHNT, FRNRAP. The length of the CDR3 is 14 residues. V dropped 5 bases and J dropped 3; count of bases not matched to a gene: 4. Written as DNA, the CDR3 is TGTGCTAGTGGTCGGGACAGCTTCAATCAGCCCCAGCATTTT. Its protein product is CASGRDSFNQPQHF.